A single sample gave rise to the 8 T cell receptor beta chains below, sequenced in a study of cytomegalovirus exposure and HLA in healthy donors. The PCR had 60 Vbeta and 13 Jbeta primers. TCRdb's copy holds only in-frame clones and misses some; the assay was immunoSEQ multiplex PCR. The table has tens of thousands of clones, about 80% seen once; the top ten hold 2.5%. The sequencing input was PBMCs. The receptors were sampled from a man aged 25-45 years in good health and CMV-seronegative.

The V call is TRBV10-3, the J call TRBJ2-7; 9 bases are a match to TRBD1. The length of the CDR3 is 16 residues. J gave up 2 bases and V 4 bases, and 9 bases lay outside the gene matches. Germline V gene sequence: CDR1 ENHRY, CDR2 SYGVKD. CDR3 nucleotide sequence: TGTGCCATCAGTGGCGCGATGGACAGGGGAACCTACGAGCAGTACTTC. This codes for CAISGAMDRGTYEQYF.

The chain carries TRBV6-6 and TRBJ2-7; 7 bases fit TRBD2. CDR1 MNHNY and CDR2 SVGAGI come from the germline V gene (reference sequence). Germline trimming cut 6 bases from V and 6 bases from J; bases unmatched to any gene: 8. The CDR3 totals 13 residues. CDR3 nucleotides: TGTGCCAGCAGCCCGAGAGGGGAGGGCGAGCAGTACTTC. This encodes CASSPRGEGEQYF.

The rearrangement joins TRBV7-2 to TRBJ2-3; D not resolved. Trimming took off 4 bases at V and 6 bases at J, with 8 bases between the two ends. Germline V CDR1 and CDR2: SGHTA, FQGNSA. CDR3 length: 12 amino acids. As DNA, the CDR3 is TGTGCCAGCAGCTCTCTAGTTGATACGCAGTATTTT. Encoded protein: CASSSLVDTQYF.

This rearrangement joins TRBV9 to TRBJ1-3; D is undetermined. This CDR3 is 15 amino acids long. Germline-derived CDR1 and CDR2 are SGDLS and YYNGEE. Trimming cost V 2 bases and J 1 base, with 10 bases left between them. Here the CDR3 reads CASSVQDSSGNTIYF. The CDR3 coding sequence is TGTGCCAGCAGCGTTCAGGACTCTTCTGGAAACACCATATATTTT.

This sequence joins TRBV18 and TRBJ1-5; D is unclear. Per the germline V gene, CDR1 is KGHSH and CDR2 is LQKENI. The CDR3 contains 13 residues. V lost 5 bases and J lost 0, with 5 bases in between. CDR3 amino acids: CASSSGSNQPQHF. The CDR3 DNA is TGTGCCAGCTCATCAGGTAGCAATCAGCCCCAGCATTTT.

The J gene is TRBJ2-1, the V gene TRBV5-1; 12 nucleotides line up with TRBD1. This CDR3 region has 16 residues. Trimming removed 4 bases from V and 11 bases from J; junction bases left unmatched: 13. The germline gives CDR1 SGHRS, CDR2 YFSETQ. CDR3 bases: TGCGCCAGCAGCCTAAGGAGTACCGGGACAGGGGGCCAGCAGTTCTTC. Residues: CASSLRSTGTGGQQFF.

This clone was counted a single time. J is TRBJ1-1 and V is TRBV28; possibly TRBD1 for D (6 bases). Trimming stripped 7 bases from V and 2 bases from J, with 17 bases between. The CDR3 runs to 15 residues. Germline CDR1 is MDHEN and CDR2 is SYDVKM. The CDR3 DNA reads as TGTGCCAGCATAGGCGCTGGGACACCTAACACTGAAGCTTTCTTT. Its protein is CASIGAGTPNTEAFF.

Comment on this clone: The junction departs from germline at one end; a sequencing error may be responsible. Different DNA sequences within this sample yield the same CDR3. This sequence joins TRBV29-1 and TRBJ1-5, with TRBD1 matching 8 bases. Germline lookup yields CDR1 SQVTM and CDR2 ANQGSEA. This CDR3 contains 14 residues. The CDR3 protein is CSVGGRDRGQPQHF. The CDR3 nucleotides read TGCAGCGTTGGAGGTCGAGACAGGGGTCAGCCCCAGCATTTC.